Listed here are 8 T cell receptor beta chains from one sample, sequenced in a study of T cell responses to AZD1222 COVID-19 vaccine. Sequenced by immunoSEQ multiplex PCR; TCRdb stores in-frame clones only, minus some. The sample contains more than 60,000 clones, approximately 90% of which appear only once. The specimen was peripheral blood, collected on day 0 of AZD1222 vaccination. The origin of the receptors is an adult in good health.

The J gene is TRBJ2-5, the V gene TRBV12-5; 10 nucleotides agree with TRBD1. From germline, CDR1 is LGHNT and CDR2 FRNRAP. The trim removed 5 bases at V and 5 bases at J, leaving 8 bases unmatched. The CDR3 loop spans 15 amino acids. DNA for the CDR3: TGTGCTAGTGGTGAGCGACAGGGGGCCTATGAGACCCAGTACTTC. This translates into CASGERQGAYETQYF.

The CDR3 DNA sequence: TGTGCCAGCAGCCTCCGACAGGGGGCTTTAAGTGGGTCTGAAGCTTTCTTT. Protein product: CASSLRQGALSGSEAFF. The rearrangement links TRBV14 to TRBJ1-1, with TRBD1 matching 10 bases. This CDR3 has 17 residues. Germline V gene data show CDR1 as SGHDN and CDR2 as FVKESK. Trimming cost V 4 bases and J 6 bases; bases outside gene matches: 14.

The genes are TRBV10-1 and TRBJ2-1; TRBD2 is a possible D gene (5 bases). This CDR3 contains 15 residues. The germline V and J ends were trimmed by 3 bases and 1 base, with 10 bases remaining between them. Germline V gene sequence: CDR1 WNHNN, CDR2 SYGVQD (reference sequence). The CDR3 nucleotides are TGCGCCAGCAGTGACGGTCTAGCATCCTACAATGAGCAGTTCTTC. Translation gives CASSDGLASYNEQFF.

This clone was found once. This chain uses TRBV10-3 with TRBJ2-5, with TRBD2 matching 7 bases. This CDR3 has 16 residues. The germline V gene has CDR1 ENHRY and CDR2 SYGVKD. Trimming at V came to 0 bases and at J to 5 bases, leaving 9 bases not matched to a gene. The CDR3 coding sequence is TGTGCCATCAGTGAGTCCTTAGCGGGCCCAGCGGAGACCCAGTACTTC. Its protein product is CAISESLAGPAETQYF.

V gene TRBV19 combines with J gene TRBJ2-2, with TRBD2 matching over 8 bases. The CDR3 consists of 13 residues. V was pared by 6 bases and J by 6 bases, with 3 bases of the junction left unmatched. Germline CDR1 is LNHDA and CDR2 is SQIVND (reference sequence). The CDR3 DNA reads as TGTGCCAGTAGCCCGCGGGAGGCCGGGGAGCTGTTTTTT. Its translation: CASSPREAGELFF.

The chain is built from TRBV18 and TRBJ1-5; 8 positions agree with TRBD1. This CDR3 spans 15 amino acids. CDR1 is KGHSH, CDR2 LQKENI, per germline. The V segment lost 3 bases and the J segment 2 bases; nucleotides outside the gene matches: 3. In DNA, the CDR3 is TGTGCCAGCTCACCCGGACAGGGTGGCAATCAGCCCCAGCATTTT. Translated: CASSPGQGGNQPQHF. The entire variable domain, with the rest obtained from reference TRBV18 and TRBJ1-5, is as follows: NAGVMQNPRHLVRRRGQEARLRCSPMKGHSHVYWYRQLPEEGLKFMVYLQKENIIDESGMPKERFSAEFPKEGPSILRIQQVVRGDSAAYFCASSPGQGGNQPQHFGDGTRLSIL.

Concerning this clone itself: This same CDR3 is encoded by further DNA sequences in the sample. The chain recombines TRBV5-1 with TRBJ2-5; no clear D gene. The length of the CDR3 is 11 residues. Per germline, CDR1 SGHRS and CDR2 YFSETQ. V was clipped by 0 bases and J by 5 bases, with 2 bases between them. In DNA, the CDR3 is TGCGCCAGCAGCTTGGAGGAGACCCAGTACTTC. Translated: CASSLEETQYF.

The rearrangement joins TRBV5-6 to TRBJ2-1; perhaps D is TRBD1 or TRBD2 (5 bases each). CDR3 length equals 18 residues. Trimming removed 2 bases from V and 1 base from J, with 19 bases in between. Germline V CDR1 and CDR2: SGHDT, YYEEEE. CDR3 bases: TGTGCCAGCAGCTTTGGGGGAGTGGGCGTAGTGTCCTACAATGAGCAGTTCTTC. As protein: CASSFGGVGVVSYNEQFF.